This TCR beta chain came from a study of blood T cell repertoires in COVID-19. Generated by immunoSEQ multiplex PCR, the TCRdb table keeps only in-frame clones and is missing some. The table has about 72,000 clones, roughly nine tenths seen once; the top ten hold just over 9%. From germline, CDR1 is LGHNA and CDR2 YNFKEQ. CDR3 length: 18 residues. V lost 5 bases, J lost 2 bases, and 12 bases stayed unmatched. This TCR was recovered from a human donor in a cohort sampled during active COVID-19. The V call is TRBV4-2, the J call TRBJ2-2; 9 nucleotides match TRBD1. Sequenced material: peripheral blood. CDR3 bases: TGTGCCAGCAGCTATTGGACAGGGGATCATTATAACACCGGGGAGCTGTTTTTT. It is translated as CASSYWTGDHYNTGELFF.